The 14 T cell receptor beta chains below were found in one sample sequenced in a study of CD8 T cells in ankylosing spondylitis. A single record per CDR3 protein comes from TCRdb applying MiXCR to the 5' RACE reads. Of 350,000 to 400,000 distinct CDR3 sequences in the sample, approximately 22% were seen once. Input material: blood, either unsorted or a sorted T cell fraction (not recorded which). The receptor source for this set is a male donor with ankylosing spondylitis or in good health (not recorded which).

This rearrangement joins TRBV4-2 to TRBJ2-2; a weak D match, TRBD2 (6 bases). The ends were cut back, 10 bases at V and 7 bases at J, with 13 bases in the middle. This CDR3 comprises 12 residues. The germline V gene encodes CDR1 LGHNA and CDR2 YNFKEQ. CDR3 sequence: CAMSPGSGELFF. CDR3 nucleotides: TGTGCCATGAGCCCCGGGAGCGGGGAGCTGTTTTTT.

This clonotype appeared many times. CDR3 bases: TGTGCCAGCAGCGCAGGGGGGGCGAACTATGGCTACACCTTC. Amino acid sequence: CASSAGGANYGYTF. The chain has TRBV9 and TRBJ1-2; 7 bases are shared with TRBD1. The germline V gene encodes CDR1 SGDLS and CDR2 YYNGEE. CDR3 length: 14 amino acids. V trimming: 3 bases; J trimming: 2 bases; junction bases outside the gene matches: 4.

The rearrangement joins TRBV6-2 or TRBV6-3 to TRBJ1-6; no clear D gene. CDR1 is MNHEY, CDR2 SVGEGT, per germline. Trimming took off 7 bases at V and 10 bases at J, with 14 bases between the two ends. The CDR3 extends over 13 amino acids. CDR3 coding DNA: TGTGCCAGCATGGCATCCTTTGGGTCACCCCTCCACTTT. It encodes CASMASFGSPLHF.

CDR3 sequence reads: CASSLEFGLAANEQFF. The CDR3 DNA sequence: TGTGCCAGCAGCTTAGAGTTTGGACTAGCGGCAAATGAGCAGTTCTTC. The chain has TRBV7-8 and TRBJ2-1; 10 bases are a match to TRBD2. The CDR3 contains 16 residues. The V and J ends lost 1 base and 7 bases, in that order; junction bases with no gene match: 7. Germline CDR1 SGHVS, CDR2 FQNEAQ.

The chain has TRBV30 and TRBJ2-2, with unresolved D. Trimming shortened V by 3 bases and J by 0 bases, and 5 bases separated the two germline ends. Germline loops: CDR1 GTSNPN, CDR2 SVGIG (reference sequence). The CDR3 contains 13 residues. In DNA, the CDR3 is TGTGCCTGGAGAAGGGCGAACACCGGGGAGCTGTTTTTT. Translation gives CAWRRANTGELFF.

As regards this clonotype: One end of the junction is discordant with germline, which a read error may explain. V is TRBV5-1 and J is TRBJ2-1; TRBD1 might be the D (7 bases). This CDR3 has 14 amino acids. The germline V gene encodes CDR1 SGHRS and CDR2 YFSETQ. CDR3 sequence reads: CASSGLRGRDEKFF. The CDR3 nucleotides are TGCGCCAGTTCGGGACTGAGGGGGCGGGATGAGAAGTTCTTC.

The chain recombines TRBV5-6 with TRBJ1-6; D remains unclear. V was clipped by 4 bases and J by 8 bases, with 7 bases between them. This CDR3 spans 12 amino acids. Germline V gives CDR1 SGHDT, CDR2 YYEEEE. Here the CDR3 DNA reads TGTGCCAGCAGCCAGTACGATTCACCCCTCCACTTT. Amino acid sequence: CASSQYDSPLHF.

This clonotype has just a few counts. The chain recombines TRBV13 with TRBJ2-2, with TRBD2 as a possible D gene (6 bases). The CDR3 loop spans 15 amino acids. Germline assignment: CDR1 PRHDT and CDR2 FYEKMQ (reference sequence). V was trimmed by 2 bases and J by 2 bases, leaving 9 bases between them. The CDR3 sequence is CASSLLGTNTGELFF. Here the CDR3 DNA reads TGTGCCAGCAGCTTACTCGGGACTAACACCGGGGAGCTGTTTTTT.

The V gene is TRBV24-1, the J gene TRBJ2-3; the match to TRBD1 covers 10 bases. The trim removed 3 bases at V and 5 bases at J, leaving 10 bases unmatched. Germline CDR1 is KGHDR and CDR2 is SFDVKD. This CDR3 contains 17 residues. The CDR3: CATSDLGSTGGRDTQYF. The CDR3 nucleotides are TGTGCCACCAGTGATCTGGGGTCGACAGGGGGCAGAGATACGCAGTATTTT.

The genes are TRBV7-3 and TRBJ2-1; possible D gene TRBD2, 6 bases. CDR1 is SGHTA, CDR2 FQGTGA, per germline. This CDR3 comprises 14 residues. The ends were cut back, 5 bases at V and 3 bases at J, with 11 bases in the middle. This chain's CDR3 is CASSPGDFYNEQFF. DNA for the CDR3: TGTGCCAGCAGCCCTGGGGACTTCTACAATGAGCAGTTCTTC.

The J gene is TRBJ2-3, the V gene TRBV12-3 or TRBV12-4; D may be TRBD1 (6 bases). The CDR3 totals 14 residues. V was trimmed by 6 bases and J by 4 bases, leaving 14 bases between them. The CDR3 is CASSPDPGADTQYF. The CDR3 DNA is TGTGCCAGCAGCCCAGACCCAGGGGCAGATACGCAGTATTTT.

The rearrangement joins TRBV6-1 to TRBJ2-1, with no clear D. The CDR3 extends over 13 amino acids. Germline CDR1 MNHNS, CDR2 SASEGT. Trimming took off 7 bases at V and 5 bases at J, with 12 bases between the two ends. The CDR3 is CASIRAADNEQFF. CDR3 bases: TGTGCCAGCATACGTGCAGCAGACAATGAGCAGTTCTTC.

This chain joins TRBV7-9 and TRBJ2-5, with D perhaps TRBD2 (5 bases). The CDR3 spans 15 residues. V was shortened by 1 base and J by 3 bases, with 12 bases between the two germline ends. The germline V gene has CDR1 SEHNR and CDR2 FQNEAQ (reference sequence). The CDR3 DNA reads TGTGCCAGCAGCTTAGTTGGTCTGGGAGAAGAGACCCAGTACTTC. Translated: CASSLVGLGEETQYF.

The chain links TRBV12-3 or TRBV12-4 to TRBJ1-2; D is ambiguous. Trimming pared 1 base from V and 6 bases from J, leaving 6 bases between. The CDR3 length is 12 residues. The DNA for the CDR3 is TGTGCCAGCAGTTTAGATCCGGATGGCTACACCTTC. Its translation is CASSLDPDGYTF.